One sample yielded the 17 T cell receptor beta chains listed below, sequenced in a study of cytomegalovirus exposure and HLA in healthy donors. The data were produced by immunoSEQ multiplex PCR, yet TCRdb's version contains in-frame clones alone and is incomplete. The data contain over 250,000 clones, 80% to 90% of them singletons. The sequenced sample was PBMCs. The receptors here all came from a woman between 18 and 30 years old in good health and CMV-seronegative.

The chain joins TRBV15 to TRBJ1-5; TRBD1 might be the D (6 bases). The germline gives CDR1 LNHNV, CDR2 YYDKDF (reference sequence). Trimming stripped 1 base from V and 3 bases from J, with 16 bases between. This CDR3 is 17 amino acids long. The DNA for the CDR3 is TGTGCCACCAGCAGAGTATTTAGGCAGGGGCACAATCAGCCCCAGCATTTT. Its translation is CATSRVFRQGHNQPQHF.

The chain employs TRBV28 and TRBJ2-3, with D tentatively TRBD1 (6 bases). Trimming took off 7 bases at V and 0 bases at J, with 17 bases between the two ends. The CDR3 extends over 16 amino acids. Germline-derived CDR1 and CDR2 are MDHEN and SYDVKM. The DNA for the CDR3 is TGTGCCAGCACCCGAGAGACAGGAATAAGCACAGATACGCAGTATTTT. This encodes CASTRETGISTDTQYF.

The chain employs TRBV4-1 and TRBJ2-1; 10 positions agree with TRBD2. The J segment lost 3 bases and the V segment lost 4 bases, leaving 9 bases of the junction unmatched. CDR1 is MGHRA, CDR2 YSYEKL, per germline. The CDR3 runs 17 residues. CDR3 sequence reads: CASSPRALAGVYNEQFF. The CDR3 bases are TGCGCCAGCAGCCCCCGTGCCCTAGCGGGAGTCTACAATGAGCAGTTCTTC.

Concerning this clone: This specimen includes other DNA sequences encoding the same CDR3. The genes are TRBV5-1 and TRBJ1-2; a possible D gene is TRBD1 (5 bases). CDR1 and CDR2 from the germline V gene are SGHRS and YFSETQ. The CDR3 loop spans 12 amino acids. Trimming shortened V by 4 bases and J by 4 bases, and 8 bases separated the two germline ends. The CDR3 here is CASSPDSYGYTF. The DNA of the CDR3 is TGCGCCAGCAGCCCAGACAGCTATGGCTACACCTTC.

The J gene is TRBJ2-7, the V gene TRBV25-1; D is undetermined. Germline CDR1 MGHDK, CDR2 SYGVNS. The CDR3 has 11 amino acids. V was trimmed by 6 bases and J by 6 bases, leaving 9 bases between them. CDR3 sequence (DNA): TGTGCCAGCAGGGGTGAGGTCGAGCAGTACTTC. Its protein product is CASRGEVEQYF.

The rearrangement links TRBV30 to TRBJ1-3, with D unresolved. Between the trimmed V and J ends, which lost 2 bases and 9 bases, there was a span of 5 bases. CDR1 is GTSNPN and CDR2 is SVGIG in the germline V gene (reference sequence). The CDR3 has 10 residues. Here the CDR3 reads CAWSTGTIYF. In DNA, the CDR3 is TGTGCCTGGAGTACGGGCACCATATATTTT.

This chain links TRBV29-1 with TRBJ2-7, with 11 bases matching TRBD2. With V trimmed by 4 bases and J by 2 bases, 4 bases remained unmatched. Germline assignment: CDR1 SQVTM and CDR2 ANQGSEA. CDR3 length: 14 amino acids. Here the CDR3 DNA reads TGCAGCGTTGGACGACTAGCGGGACCCTACGAGCAGTACTTC. It yields the protein CSVGRLAGPYEQYF.

The chain recombines TRBV6-4 with TRBJ2-2, with 12 bases aligning to TRBD2. The CDR3 length is 16 residues. The germline gives CDR1 MRHNA, CDR2 SNTAGT. The trim removed 5 bases at V and 6 bases at J, leaving 7 bases unmatched. For the CDR3, the DNA is TGTGCCAGCAGTATTGGACTAGCGGGGTTGTCCGGGGAGCTGTTTTTT. This translates into CASSIGLAGLSGELFF.

The rearrangement joins TRBV11-2 to TRBJ2-5, with 7 bases identical to TRBD2. Germline assignment: CDR1 SGHAT and CDR2 FQNNGV. The CDR3 runs 15 residues. The junction had 10 bases not matched to a gene; V was cut back by 6 bases and J by 3 bases. For the CDR3, the DNA is TGTGCCAGCAGGATCCCGGGGGGTTCGGAAGAGACCCAGTACTTC. Protein sequence: CASRIPGGSEETQYF.

The chain is built from TRBV29-1 and TRBJ1-4; the match to TRBD1 covers 8 bases. CDR1 is SQVTM and CDR2 is ANQGSEA in the germline V gene. J lost 7 bases, V lost 6 bases, and 7 bases had no gene match. There are 13 residues in the CDR3. CDR3: CSVKGQEGEKLFF. The DNA for the CDR3 is TGCAGCGTGAAGGGACAGGAGGGTGAAAAACTGTTTTTT.

The J gene is TRBJ2-1, the V gene TRBV9, with D maybe TRBD2 (5 bases). Per the germline V gene, CDR1 is SGDLS and CDR2 is YYNGEE. V was shortened by 1 base and J by 0 bases, with 8 bases between the two germline ends. The CDR3 is 15 residues long. In DNA form, the CDR3 reads TGTGCCAGCAGCGTATTAACTAGCTCCTACAATGAGCAGTTCTTC. Translation: CASSVLTSSYNEQFF.

V usage is TRBV2 and J usage is TRBJ2-3; D gene unclear. This CDR3 comprises 13 residues. With 8 bases removed from V and 0 bases from J, the gap between germline ends came to 9 bases. Germline V gene lookup returns CDR1 SNHLY and CDR2 FYNNEI. Here the CDR3 reads CASELTSTDTQYF. Written as DNA, the CDR3 is TGTGCCAGCGAGCTTACTAGCACAGATACGCAGTATTTT.

The chain has TRBV19 and TRBJ2-2; D perhaps matches TRBD1 (5 bases). The V gene's germline CDR1 is LNHDA and CDR2 SQIVND (reference sequence). V dropped 3 bases and J dropped 5 bases, with 19 bases sitting between them. This CDR3 comprises 17 residues. CDR3 nucleotide sequence: TGTGCCAGTAGTATCCCATACAGGTCTTCGAGGACCGGGGAGCTGTTTTTT. It encodes CASSIPYRSSRTGELFF.

The chain couples TRBV18 to TRBJ1-4; 8 nucleotides match TRBD1. The V gene end was trimmed by 1 base and the J gene end by 3 bases; junction bases not matched to a gene: 4. Germline CDR1 is KGHSH and CDR2 is LQKENI. The CDR3 has 16 residues. This CDR3 is CASSPLGTGSNEKLFF. The CDR3, as DNA: TGTGCCAGCTCACCACTGGGGACAGGTTCTAATGAAAAACTGTTTTTT.

The rearrangement links TRBV19 to TRBJ1-1, with D perhaps TRBD1 (6 bases). This CDR3 comprises 13 residues. Germline CDR1 LNHDA, CDR2 SQIVND (reference sequence). The V gene lost 3 bases and the J gene lost 5 bases, with 10 bases spanning the gap. CDR3 in DNA: TGTGCCAGTAGTATTACAGGGCAAACTGAAGCTTTCTTT. Its translation is CASSITGQTEAFF.

As to this clone: This likely came from a read error, as a far larger clone is one base away. V and J are TRBV7-9 and TRBJ2-7; D unresolved. Germline V gives CDR1 SEHNR, CDR2 FQNEAQ (reference sequence). CDR3 length: 12 amino acids. V lost 4 bases and J lost 0, with 4 bases in between. The CDR3 spells CASSSSSYEQYF. The CDR3 coding sequence is TGTGCCAGCAGCTCTAGCTCCTACGAGCAGTACTTC.

The chain carries TRBV27 and TRBJ1-6, with TRBD1 matching 7 bases. The germline gives CDR1 MNHEY, CDR2 SMNVEV (reference sequence). V lost 2 bases and J lost 2; bases outside the gene matches: 6. This CDR3 is built from 17 residues. The CDR3 bases are TGTGCCAGCAGTTTAAAGGATACAGGGGCCTATAATTCACCCCTCCACTTT. This translates into CASSLKDTGAYNSPLHF.